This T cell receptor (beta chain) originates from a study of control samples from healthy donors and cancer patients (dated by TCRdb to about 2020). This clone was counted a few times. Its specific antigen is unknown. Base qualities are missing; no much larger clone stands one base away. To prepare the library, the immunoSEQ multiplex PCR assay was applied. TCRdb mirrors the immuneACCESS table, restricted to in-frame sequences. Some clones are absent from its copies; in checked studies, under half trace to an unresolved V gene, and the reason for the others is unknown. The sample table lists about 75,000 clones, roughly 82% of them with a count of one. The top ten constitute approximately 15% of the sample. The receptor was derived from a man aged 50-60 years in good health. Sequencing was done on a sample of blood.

The CDR3 here reads CASSLTLRAASPLHF. The DNA sequence is TGTGCCAGCAGCTTGACTTTGCGGGCAGCCTCACCCCTCCACTTT. The chain joins TRBV5-4 to TRBJ1-6; the D gene lacks a confident call. V is shortened by 1 base, J by 10 bases, and the region joining them spans 15 bases. The germline V gene encodes CDR1 SGHNT and CDR2 YYREEE (reference sequence). From the cysteine through the phenylalanine, the CDR3 covers 15 amino acids. Only CDR3 DNA remains: 45 bases, in frame from the first base.